This section outlines one T cell receptor beta chain sequence together with its context. As yet, its antigen is unknown. This CDR3 is 14 amino acids long. V shed 1 base and J shed 6 bases, with 11 bases lying between them. Looked up from germline, CDR1 is SGHVS and CDR2 is FNYEAQ. This sample was taken from a study of beta chain features in type 1 diabetes. Every donor provided one heparinised blood draw, which averaged approximately 100 mL. The whole isolated RNA underwent reverse transcription, so sequencing captured expressed TCRB transcripts. TCRdb's copy holds only in-frame clones and misses some; the assay was immunoSEQ multiplex PCR. The sample lists 150,000 or so clones, 6.5% to 10% seen once, with 0.45% to 0.55% in the top ten. Broader study findings: Type 1 diabetes patients had moderately but significantly shorter TCRB CDR3s in all four CD4+ subsets.

The sample consisted of central memory CD4+ T cells from blood. The receptor was derived from a woman aged 18-29 years with type 1 diabetes. This chain uses TRBV7-6 with TRBJ2-3, with D possibly being TRBD1 (6 bases). The CDR3 reads CASSLGQGTDTQYF. In DNA, the CDR3 is TGTGCCAGCAGCTTAGGTCAGGGGACGGATACGCAGTATTTT.